Below are 10 T cell receptor beta chains sequenced from a single sample in a study of shared clonotypes between healthy human individuals. TCRdb keeps only in-frame clones here, not all; method: immunoSEQ multiplex PCR. Of some 2 million clones listed, 95% are singletons. The sequenced sample was naive CD4+ T cells sorted from blood. Subset specified: CD45RA+ positively selected. All receptors derive from a man aged 18 to 29 in good health.

V usage is TRBV29-1 and J usage is TRBJ2-5; D unresolved. Germline V CDR1 and CDR2: SQVTM, ANQGSEA. V lost 2 bases to trimming and J lost 1 base, with 8 bases between them. This CDR3 has 13 amino acids. The CDR3 nucleotides read TGCAGCGTTGAACACGGGCTCCAAGAGACCCAGTACTTC. Protein sequence: CSVEHGLQETQYF.

The chain's CDR3 is CASSLTLAVTYNEQFF. For the CDR3, the DNA is TGTGCCAGCAGTTTAACCCTAGCGGTTACGTACAATGAGCAGTTCTTC. V is TRBV27 and J is TRBJ2-1, with TRBD2 matching over 7 bases. This CDR3 comprises 16 residues. With 2 bases clipped from V and 4 bases from J, the junction kept 8 bases outside the gene matches. CDR1 is MNHEY and CDR2 is SMNVEV in the germline V gene (reference sequence).

The chain carries TRBV19 and TRBJ2-7; 8 positions match TRBD2. Trimming at V came to 5 bases and at J to 12 bases, leaving 9 bases not matched to a gene. This CDR3 is built from 12 residues. Germline lookup yields CDR1 LNHDA and CDR2 SQIVND (reference sequence). CDR3 sequence: CASSGGAGVLYF. The CDR3 bases are TGTGCCAGTAGTGGGGGAGCGGGAGTGTTGTACTTC.

This clone appeared a single time. The chain recombines TRBV6-1 with TRBJ1-3; no firm D call. The CDR3 length is 15 residues. V was pared by 3 bases and J by 0 bases, with 9 bases between. Per germline, CDR1 MNHNS and CDR2 SASEGT. CDR3 in DNA: TGTGCCAGCAGTGATCCGCCAAACTCTGGAAACACCATATATTTT. It specifies CASSDPPNSGNTIYF.

As concerns this clone: Additional DNA sequences in this sample encode the identical CDR3. The gene calls are TRBV5-1 and TRBJ2-5; 7 bases agree with TRBD2. The length of the CDR3 is 14 residues. Germline values: CDR1 SGHRS, CDR2 YFSETQ. V gave up 0 bases and J gave up 4 bases; unmatched junction bases: 3. The CDR3 region has the DNA TGCGCCAGCAGCTTGGGGGTAGCGGGAGAGACCCAGTACTTC. It codes for CASSLGVAGETQYF.

A note on this clone: The same CDR3 arises from other DNA sequences in this sample as well. The chain employs TRBV5-1 and TRBJ2-1; weak D call: TRBD2 (6 bases). Trimming removed 6 bases from V and 0 bases from J, with 10 bases in between. The CDR3 is 14 amino acids. The germline V gene has CDR1 SGHRS and CDR2 YFSETQ. In nucleotides, the CDR3 is TGCGCCAGCACGGCGGGGAGCTCCTACAATGAGCAGTTCTTC. Its translation: CASTAGSSYNEQFF.

To note about this clone: Within the sample, other DNA sequences also encode this same CDR3. The V gene is TRBV25-1, the J gene TRBJ1-1; the D gene is possibly TRBD1 (6 bases). This CDR3 contains 14 residues. Germline CDR1 MGHDK, CDR2 SYGVNS. Trimming removed 3 bases from V and 0 bases from J, with 8 bases in between. The CDR3 DNA reads as TGTGCCAGCAGTGAGGCAGGGGTGAACACTGAAGCTTTCTTT. Translation gives CASSEAGVNTEAFF.

The rearrangement uses TRBV18 and TRBJ2-5; the match to TRBD2 covers 11 bases. The germline V gene has CDR1 KGHSH and CDR2 LQKENI. With V trimmed by 4 bases and J by 4 bases, 5 bases remained unmatched. This CDR3 comprises 15 residues. CDR3 sequence reads: CASSQTSGSGETQYF. As DNA, the CDR3 is TGTGCCAGCTCACAAACTAGCGGGAGCGGAGAGACCCAGTACTTC.

V gene TRBV5-6 combines with J gene TRBJ2-5; no definite D call. This CDR3 is 14 amino acids long. The V end lost 4 bases, the J end lost 5 bases, and 15 bases lay between the germline ends. Germline CDR1 is SGHDT and CDR2 is YYEEEE. Written as DNA, the CDR3 is TGTGCCAGCAGCGGTCCGGTGGTCCGGGAGACCCAGTACTTC. Translating gives CASSGPVVRETQYF.

This rearrangement joins TRBV11-3 to TRBJ2-2; D possibly corresponds to TRBD1 (6 bases). The V gene's germline CDR1 is SGHNT and CDR2 YENEEA. The CDR3 consists of 14 residues. Trimming took off 1 base at V and 5 bases at J, with 8 bases between the two ends. CDR3: CASSLGRGTGELFF. The CDR3 region has the DNA TGTGCCAGCAGCTTAGGAAGGGGGACCGGGGAGCTGTTTTTT.